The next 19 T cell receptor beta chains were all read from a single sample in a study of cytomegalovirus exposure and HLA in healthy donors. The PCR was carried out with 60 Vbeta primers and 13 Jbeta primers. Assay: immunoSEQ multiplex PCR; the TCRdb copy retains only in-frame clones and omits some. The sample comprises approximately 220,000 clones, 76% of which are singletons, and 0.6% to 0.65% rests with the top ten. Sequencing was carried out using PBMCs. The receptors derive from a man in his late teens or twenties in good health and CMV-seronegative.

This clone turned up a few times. CDR3 residues: CASSSRLAGDEQFF. In nucleotides, the CDR3 is TGCGCCAGCAGCTCCCGGCTAGCGGGAGACGAGCAGTTCTTC. This sequence joins TRBV5-1 and TRBJ2-1; TRBD2 agrees at 10 bases. CDR1 is SGHRS and CDR2 is YFSETQ in the germline V gene. The CDR3 length is 14 residues. Trimming took 3 bases from V and 10 from J; bases not matched to a gene: 7.

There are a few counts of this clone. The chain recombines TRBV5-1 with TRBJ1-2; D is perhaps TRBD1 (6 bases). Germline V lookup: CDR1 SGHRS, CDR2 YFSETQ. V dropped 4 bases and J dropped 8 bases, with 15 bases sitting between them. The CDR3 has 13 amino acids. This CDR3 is CASSTGQFGGYTF. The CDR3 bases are TGCGCCAGCAGCACCGGACAGTTTGGCGGCTACACCTTC.

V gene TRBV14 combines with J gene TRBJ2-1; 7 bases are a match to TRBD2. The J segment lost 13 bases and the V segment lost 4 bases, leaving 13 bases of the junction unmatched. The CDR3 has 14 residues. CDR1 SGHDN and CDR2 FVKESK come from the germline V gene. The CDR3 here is CASSPPEVGRDQFF. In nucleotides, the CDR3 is TGTGCCAGCAGCCCCCCGGAAGTGGGGAGGGATCAGTTCTTC.

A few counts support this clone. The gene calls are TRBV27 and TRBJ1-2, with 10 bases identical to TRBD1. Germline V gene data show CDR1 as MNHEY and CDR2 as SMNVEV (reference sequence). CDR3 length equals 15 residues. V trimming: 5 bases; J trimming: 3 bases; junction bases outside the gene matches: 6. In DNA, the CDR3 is TGTGCCAGCAGTCCACGACAGGGGGCGCACTATGGCTACACCTTC. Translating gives CASSPRQGAHYGYTF.

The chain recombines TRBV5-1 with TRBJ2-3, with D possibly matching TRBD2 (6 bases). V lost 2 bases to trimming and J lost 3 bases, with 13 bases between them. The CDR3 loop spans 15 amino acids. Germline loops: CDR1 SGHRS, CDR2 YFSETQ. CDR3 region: CASSLDVAGTDTQYF. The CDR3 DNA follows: TGCGCCAGCAGCTTAGACGTCGCGGGGACAGATACGCAGTATTTT.

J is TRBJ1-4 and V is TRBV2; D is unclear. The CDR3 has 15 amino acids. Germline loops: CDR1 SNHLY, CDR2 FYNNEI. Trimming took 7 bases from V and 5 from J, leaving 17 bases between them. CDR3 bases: TGTGCCAGCATCCCACTAGGCACCCCGAATGAAAAACTGTTTTTT. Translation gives CASIPLGTPNEKLFF.

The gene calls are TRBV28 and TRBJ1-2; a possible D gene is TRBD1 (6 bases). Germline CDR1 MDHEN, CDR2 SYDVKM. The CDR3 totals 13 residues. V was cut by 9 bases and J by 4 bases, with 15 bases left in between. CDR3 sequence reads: CASGGHPSYGYTF. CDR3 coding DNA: TGTGCCAGTGGGGGACATCCCTCCTATGGCTACACCTTC.

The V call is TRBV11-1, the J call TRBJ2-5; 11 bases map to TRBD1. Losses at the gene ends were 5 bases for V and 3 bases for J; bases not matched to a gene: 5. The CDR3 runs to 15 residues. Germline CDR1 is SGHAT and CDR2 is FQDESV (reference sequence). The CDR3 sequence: CASSPRDRGEETQYF. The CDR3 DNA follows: TGTGCCAGCAGCCCCCGGGACAGGGGGGAAGAGACCCAGTACTTC.

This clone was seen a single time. CDR3 loop: CASSFMVSGQYF. CDR3 nucleotides: TGTGCCAGCAGCTTTATGGTGTCGGGGCAGTACTTC. The chain uses TRBV5-6 and TRBJ2-7, with unresolved D. Germline CDR1 is SGHDT and CDR2 is YYEEEE. V lost 2 bases to trimming and J lost 9 bases, with 12 bases between them. The CDR3 has 12 amino acids. Based on the CDR3 plus reference TRBV5-6 and TRBJ2-7, the full variable domain is DAGVTQSPTHLIKTRGQQVTLRCSPKSGHDTVSWYQQALGQGPQFIFQYYEEEERQRGNFPDRFSGHQFPNYSSELNVNALLLGDSALYLCASSFMVSGQYFGPGTRLTVT.

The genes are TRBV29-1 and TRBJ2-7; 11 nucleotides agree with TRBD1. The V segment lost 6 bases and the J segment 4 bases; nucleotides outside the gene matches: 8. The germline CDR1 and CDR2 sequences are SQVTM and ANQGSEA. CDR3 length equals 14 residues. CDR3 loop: CSVAPGTGGYEQYF. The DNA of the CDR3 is TGCAGCGTGGCACCCGGGACAGGGGGATACGAGCAGTACTTC.

This CDR3 reads CASSREGQHYEQYF. CDR3 coding DNA: TGCGCCAGCAGCCGAGAGGGACAGCACTACGAGCAGTACTTC. This chain joins TRBV5-1 and TRBJ2-7; TRBD1 aligns across 7 bases. CDR3 length: 14 amino acids. Germline V gives CDR1 SGHRS, CDR2 YFSETQ. V trimming: 4 bases; J trimming: 3 bases; junction bases outside the gene matches: 7.

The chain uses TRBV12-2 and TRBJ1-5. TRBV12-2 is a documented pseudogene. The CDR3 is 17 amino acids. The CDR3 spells CASRLAWEGPSNQPQHF. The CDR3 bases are TGTGCAAGTCGCTTAGCGTGGGAGGGACCGAGCAATCAGCCCCAGCATTTT.

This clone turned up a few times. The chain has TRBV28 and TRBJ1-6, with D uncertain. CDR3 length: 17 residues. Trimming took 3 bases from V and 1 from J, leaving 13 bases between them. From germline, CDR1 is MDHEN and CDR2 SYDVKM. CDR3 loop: CASSFPRAGSYNSPLHF. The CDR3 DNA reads TGTGCCAGCAGTTTTCCACGCGCGGGTTCCTATAATTCACCCCTCCACTTT.

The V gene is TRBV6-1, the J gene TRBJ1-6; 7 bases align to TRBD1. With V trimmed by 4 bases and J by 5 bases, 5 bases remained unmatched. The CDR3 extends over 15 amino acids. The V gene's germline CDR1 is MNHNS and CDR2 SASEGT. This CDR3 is CASSGGQVNNSPLHF. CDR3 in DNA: TGTGCCAGCAGTGGAGGACAGGTGAATAATTCACCCCTCCACTTT.

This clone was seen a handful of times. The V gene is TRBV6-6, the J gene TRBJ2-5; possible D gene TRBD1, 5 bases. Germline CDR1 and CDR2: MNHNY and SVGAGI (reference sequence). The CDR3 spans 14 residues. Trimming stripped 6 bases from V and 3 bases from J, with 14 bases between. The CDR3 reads CASRRTPPEETQYF. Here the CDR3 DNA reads TGTGCCAGCAGAAGGACACCCCCTGAAGAGACCCAGTACTTC.

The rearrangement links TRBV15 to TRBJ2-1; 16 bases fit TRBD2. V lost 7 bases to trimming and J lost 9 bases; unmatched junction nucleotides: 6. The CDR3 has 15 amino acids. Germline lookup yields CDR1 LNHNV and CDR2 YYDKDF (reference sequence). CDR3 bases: TGTGCCACCACCCCAGGGACTAGCGGGGGGGGTGAGCAGTTCTTC. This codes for CATTPGTSGGGEQFF.

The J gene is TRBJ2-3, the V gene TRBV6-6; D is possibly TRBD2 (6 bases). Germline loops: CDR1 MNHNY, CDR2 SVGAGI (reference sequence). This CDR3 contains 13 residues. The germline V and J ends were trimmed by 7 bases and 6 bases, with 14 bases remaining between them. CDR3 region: CASTSGPGDTQYF. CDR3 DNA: TGTGCCAGCACCAGCGGGCCCGGGGATACGCAGTATTTT.

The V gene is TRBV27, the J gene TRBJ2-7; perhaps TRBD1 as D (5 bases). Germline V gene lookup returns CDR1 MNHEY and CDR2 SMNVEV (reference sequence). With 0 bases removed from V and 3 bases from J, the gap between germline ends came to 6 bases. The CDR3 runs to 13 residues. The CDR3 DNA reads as TGTGCCAGCAGTTTATCAGGGGACTACGAGCAGTACTTC. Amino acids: CASSLSGDYEQYF.

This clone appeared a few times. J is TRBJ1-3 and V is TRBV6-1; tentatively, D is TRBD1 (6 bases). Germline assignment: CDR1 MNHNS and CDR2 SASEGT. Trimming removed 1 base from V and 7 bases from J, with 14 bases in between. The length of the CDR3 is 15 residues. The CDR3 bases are TGTGCCAGCAGTGAAGGAGGGGGATGGGAGAACACCATATATTTT. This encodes CASSEGGGWENTIYF.